The present T cell receptor beta chain was sequenced within a study of control samples from healthy donors and cancer patients. The CDR3 contains 14 residues. V shed 3 bases and J 7 bases; nucleotides not matched to a gene: 8. In germline, CDR1 is LNHDA, CDR2 SQIVND (reference sequence). Clones were sequenced by immunoSEQ multiplex PCR, and TCRdb holds only the in-frame ones, with some missing. The sample holds 100,000 to 150,000 clones, 85% to 95% seen once. The TCR originated in a man at least 80 years old with head and neck cancer. V and J are TRBV19 and TRBJ1-2; 7 nucleotides line up with TRBD1. Specimen: PBMCs. The CDR3 reads CASSIGPTGIGYTF. The DNA of the CDR3 is TGTGCCAGTAGTATCGGACCGACAGGGATTGGCTACACCTTC.